The 11 T cell receptor beta chains reported below all come from one sample, sequenced in a study of T-cell reconstitution after alpha-beta-depleted transplantation in children. Researchers prepared the TCRbeta library using unique molecular identifiers, the study reports. A single record per CDR3 protein comes from TCRdb applying MiXCR to the PCR reads. The table includes about 980,000 distinct CDR3 sequences, roughly 29% detected once. Here the sequenced sample was PBMCs, mostly from graft donor cells, taken 360 days after TCRalphabeta/CD19-depleted stem cell transplant. These receptors all stem from a boy younger than two who had a stem cell transplant for SCID, so the T cells may come from the graft donor.

This clonotype was seen only a few times. CDR3 protein: CASHDSNTEAFF. The CDR3 DNA reads TGTGCCAGCCATGACAGTAACACTGAAGCTTTCTTT. The chain recombines TRBV2 with TRBJ1-1; D is perhaps TRBD1 (5 bases). This CDR3 comprises 12 residues. Germline V gene data show CDR1 as SNHLY and CDR2 as FYNNEI. Trimming removed 8 bases from V and 2 bases from J, with 9 bases in between.

In its sample, this clonotype was seen a few times. The V gene is TRBV20-1, the J gene TRBJ2-1; a possible D gene is TRBD1 (6 bases). This CDR3 comprises 14 residues. Germline V gene data show CDR1 as DFQATT and CDR2 as SNEGSKA (reference sequence). V dropped 4 bases and J dropped 2 bases, with 12 bases sitting between them. The CDR3 reads CSATRQVTYNEQFF. The CDR3 DNA reads as TGCAGTGCTACCAGACAGGTCACCTACAATGAGCAGTTCTTC.

This clonotype was detected a few times. The genes are TRBV21-1 and TRBJ2-2; the table's D call of TRBD1 was not tested on the DNA. TRBV21-1 is listed as a pseudogene. The CDR3 length is 18 residues. The CDR3 loop is CATPGRDRGHSDTGELFF. The CDR3 DNA is TGTGCCACCCCCGGGCGGGACAGGGGGCATTCGGATACCGGGGAGCTGTTTTTT.

The chain employs TRBV4-1 and TRBJ2-5; D is unresolved. This CDR3 comprises 15 residues. CDR1 and CDR2 from the germline V gene are MGHRA and YSYEKL. The V gene lost 3 bases and the J gene lost 4 bases, with 15 bases spanning the gap. The CDR3 spells CASSHTESPRETQYF. CDR3 nucleotides: TGCGCCAGCAGCCATACCGAATCCCCAAGAGAGACCCAGTACTTC.

This clonotype was detected a few times. The CDR3 reads CASSESGLADNEQFF. The CDR3, as DNA: TGCGCCAGCAGTGAATCGGGACTAGCGGATAATGAGCAGTTCTTC. The J gene is TRBJ2-1, the V gene TRBV10-1, with 11 positions matching TRBD2. V was pared by 3 bases and J by 7 bases, with 5 bases of the junction left unmatched. From germline, CDR1 is WNHNN and CDR2 SYGVQD (reference sequence). The CDR3 sequence is 15 residues long.

V gene TRBV13 combines with J gene TRBJ2-7, with 10 bases lining up with TRBD2. Germline-derived CDR1 and CDR2 are PRHDT and FYEKMQ (reference sequence). This CDR3 spans 15 amino acids. Trimming removed 5 bases from V and 4 bases from J; junction bases left unmatched: 8. CDR3 loop: CASSTTRLAGYEQYF. The CDR3 coding sequence is TGTGCCAGCAGCACTACCCGACTAGCGGGTTACGAGCAGTACTTC.

V usage is TRBV6-1 and J usage is TRBJ2-1; D may match TRBD1 or TRBD2 (5 bases each). Trimming removed 5 bases from V and 7 bases from J, with 21 bases in between. The germline V gene has CDR1 MNHNS and CDR2 SASEGT. The CDR3 has 16 residues. For the CDR3, the DNA is TGTGCCAGCAGTCCCAGGGACGGAGTCTTAGGTAATGAGCAGTTCTTC. This encodes CASSPRDGVLGNEQFF.

The chain couples TRBV15 to TRBJ2-7; perhaps TRBD2 as D (7 bases). The CDR3 is 18 residues long. The ends were cut back, 1 base at V and 8 bases at J, with 27 bases in the middle. Germline assignment: CDR1 LNHNV and CDR2 YYDKDF (reference sequence). CDR3 residues: CATSRVHRGAGDSTKQYF. CDR3 DNA: TGTGCCACCAGCAGAGTCCACCGGGGGGCGGGGGATTCTACGAAGCAGTACTTC. Filled out from reference TRBV15 and TRBJ2-7, the complete variable domain reads DAMVIQNPRYQVTQFGKPVTLSCSQTLNHNVMYWYQQKSSQAPKLLFHYYDKDFNNEADTPDNFQSRRPNTSFCFLDIRSPGLGDTAMYLCATSRVHRGAGDSTKQYFGPGTRLTVT.

In its sample, this clonotype was seen a few times. This chain uses TRBV5-1 with TRBJ2-1; D is ambiguous. CDR3 size: 13 residues. Looked up from germline, CDR1 is SGHRS and CDR2 is YFSETQ. V was clipped by 4 bases and J by 5 bases, with 10 bases between them. This CDR3 reads CASSQRNNNEQFF. The CDR3 nucleotides are TGCGCCAGCAGCCAGAGGAACAACAATGAGCAGTTCTTC.

This clonotype was recorded a few times. The chain couples TRBV12-3 or TRBV12-4 to TRBJ2-2, with D tentatively TRBD2 (6 bases). V lost 2 bases and J lost 3, with 10 bases in between. The CDR3 loop spans 15 amino acids. The DNA for the CDR3 is TGTGCCAGCAGTTTACGGGGGTGGGACACCGGGGAGCTGTTTTTT. Amino acids: CASSLRGWDTGELFF.

This clonotype was observed a few times. J is TRBJ2-1 and V is TRBV9, with 7 bases identical to TRBD2. The CDR3 loop spans 18 amino acids. The junction had 13 bases not matched to a gene; V was cut back by 0 bases and J by 4 bases. CDR1 is SGDLS, CDR2 YYNGEE, per germline. The CDR3, as DNA: TGTGCCAGCAGCGTAGAGGGCGGGGTTAGCGGGCCTTACAATGAGCAGTTCTTC. Translated, it gives CASSVEGGVSGPYNEQFF.